The clone carrying this TCR beta chain was seen many times. Its antigen is currently unknown. These data belong to a study of T cells in Graves' hyperthyroidism and ophthalmopathy. Absent ophthalmopathy progression within 18 months defined stable Graves' hyperthyroidism. Regarding the study as a whole: In validation, the model predicted ophthalmopathy. These predictions came a median about 6.5 months before onset.

CDR1 DFQATT and CDR2 SNEGSKA come from the germline V gene (reference sequence). The CDR3 runs 14 residues. J lost 2 bases, V lost 2 bases, and 6 bases had no gene match. What was amplified from RNA transcripts were TCR beta CDR3 regions. In the first-round RT-PCR of the TCR CDR3, the HTBI primer set was used. In TCRdb, the multiplex PCR reads were re-called with MiXCR into one record per CDR3 protein. The sample yields 500,000 to 750,000 distinct CDR3 sequences, 40% to 55% seen once. V gene TRBV20-1 combines with J gene TRBJ2-7; 7 nucleotides line up with TRBD2. The sample comprised peripheral blood or thyroid tissue (not recorded which). This clonotype was obtained from a woman aged 18-29 years with Graves' hyperthyroidism. CDR3 in amino acids: CSARIQRETYEQYF. The CDR3 DNA follows: TGCAGTGCTAGAATCCAGCGGGAAACCTACGAGCAGTACTTC.